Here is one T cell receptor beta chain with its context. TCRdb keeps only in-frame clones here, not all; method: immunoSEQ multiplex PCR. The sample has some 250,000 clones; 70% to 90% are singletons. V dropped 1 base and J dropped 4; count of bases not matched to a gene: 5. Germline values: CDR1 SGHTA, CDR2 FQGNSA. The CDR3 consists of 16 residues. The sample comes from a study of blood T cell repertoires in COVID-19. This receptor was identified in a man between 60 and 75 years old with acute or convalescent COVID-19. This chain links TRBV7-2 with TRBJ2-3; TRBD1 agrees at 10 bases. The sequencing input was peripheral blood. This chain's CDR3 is CASSLVRGTGADTQYF. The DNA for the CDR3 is TGTGCCAGCAGCTTAGTTCGCGGGACAGGGGCAGATACGCAGTATTTT.